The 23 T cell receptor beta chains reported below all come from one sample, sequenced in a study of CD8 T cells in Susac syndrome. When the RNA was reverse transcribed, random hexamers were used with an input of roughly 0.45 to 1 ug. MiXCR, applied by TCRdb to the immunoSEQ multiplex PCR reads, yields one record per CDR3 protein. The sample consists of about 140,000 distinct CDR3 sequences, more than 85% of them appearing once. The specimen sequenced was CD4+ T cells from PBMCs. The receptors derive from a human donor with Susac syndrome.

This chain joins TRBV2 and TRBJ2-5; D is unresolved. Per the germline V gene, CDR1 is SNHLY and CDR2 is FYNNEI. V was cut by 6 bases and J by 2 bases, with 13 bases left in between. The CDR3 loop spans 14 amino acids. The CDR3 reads CASRADTLQETQYF. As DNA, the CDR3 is TGTGCCAGCAGGGCAGATACCCTACAAGAGACCCAGTACTTC.

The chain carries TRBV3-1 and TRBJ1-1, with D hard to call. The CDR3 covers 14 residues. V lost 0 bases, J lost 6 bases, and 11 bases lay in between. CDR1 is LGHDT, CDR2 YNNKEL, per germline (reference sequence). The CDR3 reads CASSQDRGRAEAFF. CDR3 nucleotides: TGTGCCAGCAGCCAAGATCGAGGGCGGGCTGAAGCTTTCTTT.

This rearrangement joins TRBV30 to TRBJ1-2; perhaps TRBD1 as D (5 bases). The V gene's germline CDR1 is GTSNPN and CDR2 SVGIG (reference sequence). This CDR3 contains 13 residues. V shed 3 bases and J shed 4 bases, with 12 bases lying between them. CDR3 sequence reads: CAWSPDTVYGYTF. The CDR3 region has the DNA TGTGCCTGGAGCCCGGACACCGTCTATGGCTACACCTTC.

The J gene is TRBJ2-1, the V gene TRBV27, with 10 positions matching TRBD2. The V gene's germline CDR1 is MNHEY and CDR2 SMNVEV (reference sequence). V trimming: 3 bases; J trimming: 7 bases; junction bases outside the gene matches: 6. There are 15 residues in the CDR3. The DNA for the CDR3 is TGTGCCAGCAGTTTTTTAGCGGGAGGTGAGAATGAGCAGTTCTTC. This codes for CASSFLAGGENEQFF.

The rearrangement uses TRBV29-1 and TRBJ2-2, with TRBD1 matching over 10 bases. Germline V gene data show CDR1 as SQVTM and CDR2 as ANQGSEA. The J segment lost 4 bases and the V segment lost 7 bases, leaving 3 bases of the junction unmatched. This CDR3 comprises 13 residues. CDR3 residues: CSAGTGVTGELFF. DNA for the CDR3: TGCAGCGCCGGGACAGGGGTCACCGGGGAGCTGTTTTTT.

CDR3 sequence: CASSALDTGELFF. The CDR3 bases are TGTGCCAGCAGCGCCTTGGACACCGGGGAGCTGTTTTTT. The V call is TRBV14, the J call TRBJ2-2; D is uncertain. The CDR3 extends over 13 amino acids. V shed 5 bases and J shed 3 bases, with 7 bases lying between them. The germline V gene encodes CDR1 SGHDN and CDR2 FVKESK.

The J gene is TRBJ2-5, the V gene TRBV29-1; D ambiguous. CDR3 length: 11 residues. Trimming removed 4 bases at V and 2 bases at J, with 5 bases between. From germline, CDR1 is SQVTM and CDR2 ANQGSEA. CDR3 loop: CSVVAQETQYF. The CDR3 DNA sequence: TGCAGCGTTGTAGCTCAAGAGACCCAGTACTTC.

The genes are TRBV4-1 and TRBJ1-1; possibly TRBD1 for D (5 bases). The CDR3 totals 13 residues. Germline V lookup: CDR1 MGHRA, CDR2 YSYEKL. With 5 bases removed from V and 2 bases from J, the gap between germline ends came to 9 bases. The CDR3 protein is CASSSRDNTEAFF. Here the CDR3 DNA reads TGCGCCAGCAGCTCGCGGGACAACACTGAAGCTTTCTTT.

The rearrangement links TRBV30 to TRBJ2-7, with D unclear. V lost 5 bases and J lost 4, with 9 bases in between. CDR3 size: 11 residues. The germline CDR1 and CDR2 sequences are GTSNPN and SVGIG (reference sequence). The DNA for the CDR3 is TGTGCCTGGGGGCAAGCGTACGAGCAGTACTTC. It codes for CAWGQAYEQYF.

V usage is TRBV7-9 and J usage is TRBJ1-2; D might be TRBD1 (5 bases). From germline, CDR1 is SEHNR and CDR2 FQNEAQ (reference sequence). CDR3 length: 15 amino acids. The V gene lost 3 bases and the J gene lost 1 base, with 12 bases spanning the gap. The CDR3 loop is CASSFDSSVNYGYTF. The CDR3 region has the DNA TGTGCCAGCAGCTTTGACAGCAGTGTTAACTATGGCTACACCTTC.

CDR3 sequence reads: CASRGPQGANYGYTF. In DNA, the CDR3 is TGTGCCAGCAGGGGACCTCAGGGGGCGAACTATGGCTACACCTTC. V usage is TRBV9 and J usage is TRBJ1-2; 8 bases fit TRBD1. V was clipped by 5 bases and J by 2 bases; unmatched bases: 8. The CDR3 spans 15 residues. Germline V gives CDR1 SGDLS, CDR2 YYNGEE.

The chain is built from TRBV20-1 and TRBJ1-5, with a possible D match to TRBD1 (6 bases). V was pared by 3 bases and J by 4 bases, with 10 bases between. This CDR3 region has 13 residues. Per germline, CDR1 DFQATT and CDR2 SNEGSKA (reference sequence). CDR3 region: CSARGDTNQPQHF. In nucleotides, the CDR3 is TGCAGTGCTAGGGGGGACACAAATCAGCCCCAGCATTTT.

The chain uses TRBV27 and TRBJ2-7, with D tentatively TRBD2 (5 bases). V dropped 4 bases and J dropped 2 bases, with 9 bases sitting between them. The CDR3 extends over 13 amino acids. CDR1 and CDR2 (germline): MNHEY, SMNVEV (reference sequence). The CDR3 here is CASSSTGTYEQYF. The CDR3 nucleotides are TGTGCCAGCAGTTCGACGGGAACCTACGAGCAGTACTTC.

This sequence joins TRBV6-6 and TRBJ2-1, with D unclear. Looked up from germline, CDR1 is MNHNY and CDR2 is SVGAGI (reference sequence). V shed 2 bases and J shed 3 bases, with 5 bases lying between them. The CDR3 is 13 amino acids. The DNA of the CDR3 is TGTGCCAGCAGTTACGACAACTACAATGAGCAGTTCTTC. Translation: CASSYDNYNEQFF.

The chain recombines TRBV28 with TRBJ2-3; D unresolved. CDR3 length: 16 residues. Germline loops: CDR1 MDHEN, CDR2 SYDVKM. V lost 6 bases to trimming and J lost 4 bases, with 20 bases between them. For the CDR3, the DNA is TGTGCCAGCAGAAGGTACAGAGCGAATAGATCAGATACGCAGTATTTT. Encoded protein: CASRRYRANRSDTQYF.

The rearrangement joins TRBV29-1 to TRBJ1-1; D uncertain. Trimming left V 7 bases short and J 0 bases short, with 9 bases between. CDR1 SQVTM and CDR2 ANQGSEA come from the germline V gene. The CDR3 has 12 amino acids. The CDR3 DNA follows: TGCAGCGGAACATTAATGAACACTGAAGCTTTCTTT. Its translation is CSGTLMNTEAFF.

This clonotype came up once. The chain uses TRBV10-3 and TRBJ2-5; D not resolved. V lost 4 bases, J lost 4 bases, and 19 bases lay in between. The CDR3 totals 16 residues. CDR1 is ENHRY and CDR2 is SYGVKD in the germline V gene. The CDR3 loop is CAISAISRLSRETQYF. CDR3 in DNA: TGTGCCATCAGTGCGATCTCGCGGCTTAGTCGAGAGACCCAGTACTTC.

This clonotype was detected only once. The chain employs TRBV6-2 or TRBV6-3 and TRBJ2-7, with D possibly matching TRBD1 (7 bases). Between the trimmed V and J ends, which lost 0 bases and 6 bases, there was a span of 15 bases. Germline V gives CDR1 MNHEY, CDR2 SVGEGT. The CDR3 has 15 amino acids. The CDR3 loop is CASSYSSEGAREQYF. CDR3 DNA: TGTGCCAGCAGTTACTCATCGGAGGGGGCTCGCGAGCAGTACTTC.

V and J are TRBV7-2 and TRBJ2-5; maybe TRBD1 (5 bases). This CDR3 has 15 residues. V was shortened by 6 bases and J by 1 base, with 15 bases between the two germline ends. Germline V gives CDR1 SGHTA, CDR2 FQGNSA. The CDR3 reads CASRPFLQGQETQYF. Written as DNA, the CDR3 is TGTGCCAGCAGGCCCTTCTTGCAGGGCCAAGAGACCCAGTACTTC.

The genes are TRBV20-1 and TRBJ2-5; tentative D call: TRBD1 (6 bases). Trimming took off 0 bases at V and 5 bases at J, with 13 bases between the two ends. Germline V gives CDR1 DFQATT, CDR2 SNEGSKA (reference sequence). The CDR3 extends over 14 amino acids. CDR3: CSARDLDRSETQYF. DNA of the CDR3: TGCAGTGCTAGAGATCTCGACAGGTCGGAGACCCAGTACTTC.

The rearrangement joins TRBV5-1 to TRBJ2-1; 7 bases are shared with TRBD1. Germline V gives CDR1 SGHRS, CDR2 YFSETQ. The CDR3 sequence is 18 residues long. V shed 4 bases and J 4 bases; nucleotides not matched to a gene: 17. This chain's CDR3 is CASSMTYTDRANYNEQFF. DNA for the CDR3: TGCGCCAGCAGCATGACTTATACCGACAGGGCGAATTACAATGAGCAGTTCTTC.

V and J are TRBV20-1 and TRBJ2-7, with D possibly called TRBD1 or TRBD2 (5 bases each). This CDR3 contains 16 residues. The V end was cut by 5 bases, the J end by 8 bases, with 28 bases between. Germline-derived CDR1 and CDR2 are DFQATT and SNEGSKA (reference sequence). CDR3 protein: CSAPQTPGPDSVKQYF. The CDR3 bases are TGCAGTGCTCCTCAGACCCCGGGACCGGACTCTGTAAAGCAGTACTTC.

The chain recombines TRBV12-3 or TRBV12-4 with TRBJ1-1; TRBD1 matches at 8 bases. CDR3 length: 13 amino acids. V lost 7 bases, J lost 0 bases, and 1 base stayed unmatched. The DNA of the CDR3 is TGTGCCAGCATGACAGGGGTGAACACTGAAGCTTTCTTT. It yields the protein CASMTGVNTEAFF.